This TCR beta chain is drawn from a study of T-cell memory formation after mild COVID-19. Study-wide background: Clusters were largely donor specific.

V lost 6 bases to trimming and J lost 8 bases, with 19 bases between them. CDR3 size: 13 residues. The germline CDR1 and CDR2 sequences are SQVTM and ANQGSEA. This clonotype was counted only a few times. Its target is not known. The study's findings and limits: The finding that pre-infection memory included some responding clones suggested that cross-reactive memory joined.

5'RACE primed from the constant segment yielded TCR alpha and TCR beta cDNA libraries bearing sample barcodes and UMIs. Using its own MiXCR run on the 5' RACE reads, TCRdb lists one record per CDR3 protein. Here the sample spans a few hundred thousand distinct CDR3 sequences, roughly 19% being singletons. Sequencing input: PBMCs or a T cell subset sorted from them (not recorded which). The clonotype originates from a man aged 18 to 30 who had mild COVID-19 (a few samples of this study predate the infection). Cell type and time point are not known. The J gene is TRBJ1-2, the V gene TRBV29-1; D call uncertain. CDR3 amino acids: CSVPDFLSAGYTF. CDR3 nucleotide sequence: TGCAGCGTCCCCGACTTTTTATCCGCGGGCTACACCTTC.